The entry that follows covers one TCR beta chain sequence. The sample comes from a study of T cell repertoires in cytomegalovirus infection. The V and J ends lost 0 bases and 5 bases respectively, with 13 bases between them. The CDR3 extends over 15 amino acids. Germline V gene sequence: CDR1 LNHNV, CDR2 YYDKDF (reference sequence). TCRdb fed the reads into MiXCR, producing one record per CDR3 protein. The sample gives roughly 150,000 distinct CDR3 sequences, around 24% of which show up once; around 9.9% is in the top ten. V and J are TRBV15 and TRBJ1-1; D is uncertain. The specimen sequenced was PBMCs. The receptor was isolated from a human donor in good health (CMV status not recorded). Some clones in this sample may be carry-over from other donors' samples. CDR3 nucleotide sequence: TGTGCCACCAGCAGAGACCTACACTCGGAGACTGAAGCTTTCTTT. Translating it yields CATSRDLHSETEAFF.